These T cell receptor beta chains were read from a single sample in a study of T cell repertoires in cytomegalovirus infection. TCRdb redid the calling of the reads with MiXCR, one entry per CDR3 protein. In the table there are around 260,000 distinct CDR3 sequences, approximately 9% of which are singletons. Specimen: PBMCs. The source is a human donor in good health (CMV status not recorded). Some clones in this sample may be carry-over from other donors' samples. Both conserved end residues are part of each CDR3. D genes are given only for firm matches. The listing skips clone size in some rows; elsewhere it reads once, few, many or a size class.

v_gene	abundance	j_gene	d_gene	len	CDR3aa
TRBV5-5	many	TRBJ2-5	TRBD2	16	CASSSPLAGAQETQYF
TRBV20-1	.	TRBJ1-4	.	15	CSAKPWGPGDEKLFF
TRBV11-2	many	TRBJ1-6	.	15	CASSLGDGTDSPLHF
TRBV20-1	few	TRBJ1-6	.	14	CSASRGNPSSPLHF
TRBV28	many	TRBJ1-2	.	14	CASSLDRTDYGYTF
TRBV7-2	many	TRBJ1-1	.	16	CASSLDRPRPNTEAFF
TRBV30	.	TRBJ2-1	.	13	CAWSVLRLREQFF
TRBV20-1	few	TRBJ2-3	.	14	CSAKGDTSTDTQYF
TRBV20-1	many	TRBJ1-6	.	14	CSATLGASLSPLHF
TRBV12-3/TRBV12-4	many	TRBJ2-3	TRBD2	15	CASSRSAGAADTQYF
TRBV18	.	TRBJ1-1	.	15	CASSPDTGMNTEAFF
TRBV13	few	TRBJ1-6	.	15	CASSLRGRGGSPLHF
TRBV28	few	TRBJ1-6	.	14	CASSIPRLNSPLHF
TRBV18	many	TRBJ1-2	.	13	CASSPRDGYGYTF
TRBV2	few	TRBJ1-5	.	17	CASSEFPPGYRDQPQHF
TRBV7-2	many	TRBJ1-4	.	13	CASAREAGEKLFF
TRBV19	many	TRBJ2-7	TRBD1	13	CASAGQGLHEQYF
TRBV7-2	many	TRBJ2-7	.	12	CASGFPGAEQYF
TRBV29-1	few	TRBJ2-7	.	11	CSVEDTAEQYF
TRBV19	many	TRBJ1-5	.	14	CASRPGGGNQPQHF
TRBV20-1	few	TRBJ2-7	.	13	CSATRISSYEQYF
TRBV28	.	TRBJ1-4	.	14	CASKLTTANKKLFF
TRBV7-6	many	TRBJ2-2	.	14	CASSLFQNTGELFF
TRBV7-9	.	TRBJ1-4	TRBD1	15	CVSSSTGATNEKLFF
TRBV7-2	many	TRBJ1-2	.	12	CASNAGTYGYTF
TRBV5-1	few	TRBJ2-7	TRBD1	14	CASSLEGAGPEQYF
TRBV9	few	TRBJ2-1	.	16	CASSVGGGTSYNEQFF
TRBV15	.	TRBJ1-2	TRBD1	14	CATSRTGQGDGYTF
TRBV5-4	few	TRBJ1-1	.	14	CASSSDSRRTEAFF
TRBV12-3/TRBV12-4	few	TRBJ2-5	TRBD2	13	CASSLAGPGDQYF
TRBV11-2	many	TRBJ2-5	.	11	CASRLSETQYF
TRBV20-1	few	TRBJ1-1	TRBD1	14	CSARRGSGNTEAFF
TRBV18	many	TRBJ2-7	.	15	CASSQGGSGSYEQYF
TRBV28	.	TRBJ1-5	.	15	CASSLSQNSNQPQHF
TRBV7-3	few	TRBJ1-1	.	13	CASSLNGRREAFF
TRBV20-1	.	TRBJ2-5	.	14	CSEQGGSHQETQYF
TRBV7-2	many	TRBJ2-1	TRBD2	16	CASSLQVGTSDNEQFF
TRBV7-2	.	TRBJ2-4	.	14	CASSLSPAKNIQYF
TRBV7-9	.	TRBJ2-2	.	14	CASSGRGNTGELFF
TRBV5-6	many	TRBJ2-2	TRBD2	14	CASSTGLAAGELFF
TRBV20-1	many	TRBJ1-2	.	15	CSARDGGRPNYGYTF
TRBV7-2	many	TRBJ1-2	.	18	CASSLGLLTPYTTYGYTF
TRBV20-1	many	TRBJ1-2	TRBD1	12	CSASQGASGYTF
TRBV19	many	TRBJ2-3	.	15	CASSIRAVATDTQYF
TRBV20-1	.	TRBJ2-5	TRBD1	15	CSAKTTQGLQETQYF
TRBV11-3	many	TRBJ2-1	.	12	CASSGRNNEQFF
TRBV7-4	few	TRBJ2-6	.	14	CASSLMSGANVLTF
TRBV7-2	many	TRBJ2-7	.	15	CASSLVDRESYEQYF
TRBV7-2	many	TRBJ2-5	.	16	CASAEGIGPAQETQYF
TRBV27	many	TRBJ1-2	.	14	CASSSNGPNYGYTF